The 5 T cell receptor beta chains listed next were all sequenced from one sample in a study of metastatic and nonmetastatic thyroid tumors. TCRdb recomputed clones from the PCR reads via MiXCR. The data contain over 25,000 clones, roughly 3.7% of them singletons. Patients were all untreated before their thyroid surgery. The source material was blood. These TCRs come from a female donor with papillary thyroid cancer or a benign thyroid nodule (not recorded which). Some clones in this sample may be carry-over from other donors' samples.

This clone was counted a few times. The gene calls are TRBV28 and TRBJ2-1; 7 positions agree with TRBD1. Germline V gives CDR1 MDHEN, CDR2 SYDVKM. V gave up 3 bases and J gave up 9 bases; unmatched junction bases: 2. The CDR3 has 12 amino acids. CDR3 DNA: TGTGCCAGCAGTTTTCCAGGGGGTGAGCAGTTCTTC. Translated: CASSFPGGEQFF.

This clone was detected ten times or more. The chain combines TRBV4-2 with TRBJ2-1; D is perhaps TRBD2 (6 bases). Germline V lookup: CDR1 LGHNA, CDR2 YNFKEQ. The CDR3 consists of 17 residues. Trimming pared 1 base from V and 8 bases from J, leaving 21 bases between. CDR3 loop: CASSQGLGLLRGDEQFF. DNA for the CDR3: TGTGCCAGCAGCCAAGGACTAGGCCTTTTAAGGGGCGATGAGCAGTTCTTC.

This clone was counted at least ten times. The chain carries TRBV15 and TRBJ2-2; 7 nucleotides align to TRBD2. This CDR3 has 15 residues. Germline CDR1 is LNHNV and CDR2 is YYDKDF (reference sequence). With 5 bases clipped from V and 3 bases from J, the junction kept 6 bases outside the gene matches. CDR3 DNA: TGTGCCACCAGCGGGGGGGGGATAGACACCGGGGAGCTGTTTTTT. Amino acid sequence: CATSGGGIDTGELFF.

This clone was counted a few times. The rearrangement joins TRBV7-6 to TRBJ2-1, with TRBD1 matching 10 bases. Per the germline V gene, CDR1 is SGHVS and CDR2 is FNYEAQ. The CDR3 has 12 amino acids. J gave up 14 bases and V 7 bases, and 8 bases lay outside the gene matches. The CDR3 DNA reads TGTGCCAGCATCACTGACAGGGGGCCGGAGTTCTTC. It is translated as CASITDRGPEFF.

The DNA for the CDR3 is TGTGCCAGCAGTGAAGCGCCGGTGACAGTCTTGCAGTATTTT. Translation gives CASSEAPVTVLQYF. The chain employs TRBV6-1 and TRBJ2-3; the D gene is possibly TRBD1 (5 bases). The V gene lost 0 bases and the J gene lost 11 bases, with 15 bases spanning the gap. The length of the CDR3 is 14 residues. Germline V gene data show CDR1 as MNHNS and CDR2 as SASEGT.